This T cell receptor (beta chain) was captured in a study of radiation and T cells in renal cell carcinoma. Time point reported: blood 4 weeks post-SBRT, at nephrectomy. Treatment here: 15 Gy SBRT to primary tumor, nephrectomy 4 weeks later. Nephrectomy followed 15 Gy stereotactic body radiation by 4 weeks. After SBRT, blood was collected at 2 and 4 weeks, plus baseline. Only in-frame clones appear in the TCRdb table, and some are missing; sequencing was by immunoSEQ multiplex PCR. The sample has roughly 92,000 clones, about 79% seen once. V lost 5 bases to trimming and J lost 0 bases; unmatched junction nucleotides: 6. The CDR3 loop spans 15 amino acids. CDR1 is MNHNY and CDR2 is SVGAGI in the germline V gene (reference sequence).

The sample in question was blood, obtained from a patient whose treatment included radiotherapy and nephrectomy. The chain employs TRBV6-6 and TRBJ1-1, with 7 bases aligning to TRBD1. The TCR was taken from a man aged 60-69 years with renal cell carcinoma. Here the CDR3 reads CASSPTGALNTEAFF. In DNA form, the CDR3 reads TGTGCCAGCAGTCCCACAGGGGCCTTGAACACTGAAGCTTTCTTT.